This entry lists 4 T cell receptor beta chains sequenced from one sample in a study of cytomegalovirus exposure and HLA in healthy donors. Researchers ran the PCR with 60 Vbeta and 13 Jbeta primers. Using immunoSEQ multiplex PCR, the repertoire was profiled, and TCRdb retains in-frame clones only, with some absent. The table lists 140,000 to 150,000 clones, 72% of them singletons, with approximately 2% in the top ten. Sequenced input: PBMCs. These receptors all come from a man in his forties or fifties in good health and CMV-seronegative.

V usage is TRBV2 and J usage is TRBJ2-5, with D possibly matching TRBD1 (5 bases). The V and J ends lost 2 bases and 5 bases respectively, with 12 bases between them. The germline CDR1 and CDR2 sequences are SNHLY and FYNNEI. The CDR3 spans 14 residues. The CDR3 is CASSENRLGETQYF. The CDR3 DNA reads TGTGCCAGCAGTGAAAACAGGCTCGGGGAGACCCAGTACTTC.

The chain has TRBV10-2 and TRBJ2-7; 9 bases line up with TRBD2. Germline V gene data show CDR1 as WSHSY and CDR2 as SAAADI. The V and J ends lost 6 bases and 3 bases, in that order; junction bases with no gene match: 9. The CDR3 sequence is 15 residues long. The CDR3 loop reads CASRPPGLAYYEQYF. The CDR3 DNA reads as TGCGCCAGCAGACCCCCGGGACTAGCTTACTACGAGCAGTACTTC.

The rearrangement joins TRBV13 to TRBJ2-2; perhaps TRBD1 as D (6 bases). The length of the CDR3 is 15 residues. Between the trimmed V and J ends, which lost 5 bases and 1 base, there was a span of 11 bases. Germline lookup yields CDR1 PRHDT and CDR2 FYEKMQ (reference sequence). CDR3 region: CASSRPGQNTGELFF. The CDR3 coding sequence is TGTGCCAGCAGCAGACCGGGACAGAACACCGGGGAGCTGTTTTTT.

Notes on this clone: The sample contains more than one DNA sequence encoding this CDR3. V and J are TRBV4-1 and TRBJ1-1; D is possibly TRBD1 (5 bases). Trimming left V 5 bases short and J 4 bases short, with 17 bases between. Germline V gene data show CDR1 as MGHRA and CDR2 as YSYEKL. The CDR3 is 15 amino acids. The CDR3 loop reads CASSSRGGRSTEAFF. The DNA of the CDR3 is TGCGCCAGCAGCTCAAGGGGAGGTCGAAGCACTGAAGCTTTCTTT.